Listed below are T cell receptor beta chains from one sample, sequenced in a study of response to subunit inactivated influenza vaccine. MiXCR, applied by TCRdb to the RT-PCR reads, yields one record per CDR3 protein. The data contain 500,000 to 550,000 distinct CDR3 sequences, around 7.9% of them singletons. Here the sequenced sample was PBMCs from blood, taken roughly 24 months after vaccination. The receptors originated from a man aged 50 to 69 who received an inactivated influenza vaccine. Both conserved end residues are part of each CDR3. The order of the fields is J gene, clone size, D gene, V gene, CDR3 DNA, CDR3 protein. D genes are given only for firm matches. Not every row has a clone size; where given, it reads once, few, many or a size class.

J: TRBJ2-2
size: few
D: -
V: TRBV9
DNA: TGTGCCAGCAGCCTTAACCCACTAGGTTCTGCGAACACCGGGGAGCTGTTTTTT
CDR3: CASSLNPLGSANTGELFF

J: TRBJ1-5
size: -
D: -
V: TRBV12-3/TRBV12-4
DNA: TGTGCCAGCAGTTTAGGTGAGGGGGATCAGCCCCAGCATTTT
CDR3: CASSLGEGDQPQHF

J: TRBJ2-5
size: many
D: TRBD2
V: TRBV6-1
DNA: TGTGCCAGCAGTCGCCGACTAGCGGGAGGGCAAGAGACCCAGTACTTC
CDR3: CASSRRLAGGQETQYF

J: TRBJ1-3
size: many
D: -
V: TRBV6-5
DNA: TGTGCCAGCAGTTACACTTACAGGGATTCGGGTAGAAACACCATATATTTT
CDR3: CASSYTYRDSGRNTIYF

J: TRBJ2-3
size: -
D: -
V: TRBV6-2/TRBV6-3
DNA: TGTGCCAGCAGAATCCATACTGACACAGATACGCAGTATTTT
CDR3: CASRIHTDTDTQYF

J: TRBJ2-3
size: -
D: -
V: TRBV6-2/TRBV6-3
DNA: TGTGCCAGCACTCAACGGGGGGCGCCTACAGATACGCAGTATTTT
CDR3: CASTQRGAPTDTQYF

J: TRBJ2-1
size: many
D: -
V: TRBV2
DNA: TGTGCCAGCAGTGAAGTTGGGAGGTGGAATGAGCAGTTCTTC
CDR3: CASSEVGRWNEQFF

J: TRBJ2-2
size: -
D: -
V: TRBV24-1
DNA: TGTGCCACAAGCAGGGGTGGGGGAAAGAACACCGGGGAGCTGTTTTTT
CDR3: CATSRGGGKNTGELFF

J: TRBJ1-1
size: -
D: -
V: TRBV10-3
DNA: TGTGCCCCCTTGAGGGGGGAAGCAGGCACTGAAGCTTTCTTT
CDR3: CAPLRGEAGTEAFF

J: TRBJ2-1
size: few
D: TRBD2
V: TRBV6-1
DNA: TGTGCCAGCAGTGAGGGTCCGAGAGCGGGAATTCAGTTCTTC
CDR3: CASSEGPRAGIQFF